Detailed here is one TCR beta chain. Its matching antigen is unknown. These data originate in a study of T-cell memory formation after mild COVID-19. In the study overall: Clustering of TCRs was largely donor specific. Study findings and constraints: Most CD4+ clones that shrank were in CM and EM, while CD8+ ones turned up in EMRA. The pre-infection memory compartment contained some responding clones, suggesting cross-reactive memory joined.

Constant-segment primers and 5'RACE yielded cDNA libraries for TCR alpha and TCR beta, each carrying sample barcodes and UMIs. One entry per CDR3 protein, called by TCRdb with MiXCR from the 5' RACE reads. The sample carries roughly 340,000 distinct CDR3 sequences, roughly 19% recorded once. The CDR3 loop spans 16 amino acids. Germline CDR1 is SEHNR and CDR2 is FQNEAQ (reference sequence). The V and J ends lost 3 bases and 4 bases respectively, with 15 bases between them. The chain uses TRBV7-9 and TRBJ1-4; D is possibly TRBD1 (6 bases). The TCR was taken from a man aged 18 to 29 who had mild COVID-19 (a few samples of this study predate the infection). Cell type and time point are not known. Sequenced input: PBMCs or a T cell subset sorted from them (not recorded which). The CDR3 DNA sequence: TGTGCCAGCAGCTTGAAGGGTGCAGGGGTTAATGAAAAACTGTTTTTT. It yields the protein CASSLKGAGVNEKLFF.